The clone carrying this T cell receptor beta chain appeared a few times. Its specificity is unknown. TCRdb reanalysed the reads using MiXCR and keeps one entry per CDR3 protein. The data show around 740,000 distinct CDR3 sequences, under 40% seen once. CDR3 size: 12 residues. V was shortened by 6 bases and J by 6 bases, with 8 bases between the two germline ends. Germline loops: CDR1 SGHAT, CDR2 FQNNGV. The sample originates from a study of T cell repertoires in cytomegalovirus infection. Study-level results: The ex vivo response showed dominance by HLA-C-restricted CMV-specific TCR beta clonotypes. Summed public TCR beta family frequency identified CMV carriers bearing the relevant HLA.

This chain links TRBV11-2 with TRBJ2-2; possibly TRBD2 for D (5 bases). This receptor was identified in a human donor in good health (CMV status not recorded). Some clones in this sample may be carry-over from other donors' samples. Input material: PBMCs. The CDR3 DNA sequence: TGTGCCAGCAGACGGGAACCCGGGGAGCTGTTTTTT. Translation gives CASRREPGELFF.